These 17 T cell receptor beta chains were all obtained from the same sample, sequenced in a study of T cells after posttransplantation cyclophosphamide. Profiling relied on immunoSEQ multiplex PCR, and the TCRdb table lists in-frame clones only, not all of them. The sample contains tens of thousands of clones, none of them singletons. What was sequenced was PBMCs. The receptors come from a woman aged 55-69 years in good health, CMV-negative, and a related stem cell transplant donor.

V is TRBV10-1 and J is TRBJ1-5; no reliable D call. Germline-derived CDR1 and CDR2 are WNHNN and SYGVQD (reference sequence). The CDR3 extends over 13 amino acids. V was trimmed by 5 bases and J by 7 bases, leaving 12 bases between them. DNA for the CDR3: TGCGCCAGCAGTCCGGGGAACAACCAGCCCCAGCATTTT. It translates to CASSPGNNQPQHF.

This clone occurred many times. CDR3 DNA sequence: TGCGCCAGCAGCGCGACCTACAATGAGCAGTTCTTC. Amino acids: CASSATYNEQFF. The chain employs TRBV5-1 and TRBJ2-1, with D hard to call. Germline V lookup: CDR1 SGHRS, CDR2 YFSETQ. The V gene lost 4 bases and the J gene lost 2 bases, with 4 bases spanning the gap. The CDR3 spans 12 residues.

This clone was counted ten times or more. The J gene is TRBJ1-2, the V gene TRBV19; the D is unclear. The CDR3 loop spans 12 amino acids. V was clipped by 5 bases and J by 8 bases, with 12 bases between them. Germline V gene data show CDR1 as LNHDA and CDR2 as SQIVND (reference sequence). The CDR3 nucleotides are TGTGCCAGTAGTTTGTGGGCGTGGGGCTACACCTTC. Its translation: CASSLWAWGYTF.

This clone was observed many times. The chain employs TRBV28 and TRBJ1-1; 7 bases line up with TRBD1. Germline CDR1 and CDR2: MDHEN and SYDVKM. The CDR3 length is 15 residues. The V gene end was trimmed by 7 bases and the J gene end by 6 bases; junction bases not matched to a gene: 14. In DNA, the CDR3 is TGTGCCAGCACCCCATGGGGAGGGGGCGGCTCTGAAGCTTTCTTT. Translated, it gives CASTPWGGGGSEAFF.

The chain links TRBV7-3 to TRBJ2-5, with TRBD2 matching over 10 bases. V lost 4 bases to trimming and J lost 3 bases; unmatched junction nucleotides: 5. The length of the CDR3 is 15 residues. Germline V gives CDR1 SGHTA, CDR2 FQGTGA. The CDR3 nucleotides are TGTGCCAGCAGCTACTCGAGCGGGGGGGAAGAGACCCAGTACTTC. This encodes CASSYSSGGEETQYF. The full variable domain, rest sourced from reference TRBV7-3 and TRBJ2-5, is GAGVSQTPSNKVTEKGKYVELRCDPISGHTALYWYRQSLGQGPEFLIYFQGTGAADDSGLPNDRFFAVRPEGSVSTLKIQRTERGDSAVYLCASSYSSGGEETQYFGPGTRLLVL.

Comment on this clone: Additional DNA sequences in this sample encode the identical CDR3. The chain recombines TRBV6-1 with TRBJ1-1; 7 bases line up with TRBD1. The CDR3 runs 15 residues. CDR1 is MNHNS and CDR2 is SASEGT in the germline V gene. Trimming took 6 bases from V and 3 from J; bases not matched to a gene: 10. Here the CDR3 reads CASSQTGNGYTEAFF. The CDR3 DNA sequence: TGTGCCAGCAGCCAGACAGGGAATGGGTACACTGAAGCTTTCTTT.

The chain carries TRBV7-2 and TRBJ2-2; maybe TRBD2 (5 bases). The germline gives CDR1 SGHTA, CDR2 FQGNSA. The CDR3 extends over 15 amino acids. The germline V and J ends were trimmed by 3 bases and 5 bases, with 13 bases remaining between them. The CDR3 DNA reads TGTGCCAGCAGCTTGAATAGCGTGAGAACCGGGGAGCTGTTTTTT. Protein sequence: CASSLNSVRTGELFF.

At least ten counts were recorded for this clone. The rearrangement uses TRBV6-5 and TRBJ2-7; the D gene is possibly TRBD1 (6 bases). Trimming pared 10 bases from V and 0 bases from J, leaving 16 bases between. Looked up from germline, CDR1 is MNHEY and CDR2 is SVGAGI. The CDR3 has 14 residues. The DNA of the CDR3 is TGTGCCACCAAAGGGGGTAGGAGCTCCTACGAGCAGTACTTC. Translating gives CATKGGRSSYEQYF.

This clone has ten or more counts. The chain couples TRBV11-2 to TRBJ2-7; D might be TRBD1 (5 bases). The V end was cut by 5 bases, the J end by 4 bases, with 15 bases between. This CDR3 has 14 residues. Germline V gives CDR1 SGHAT, CDR2 FQNNGV. For the CDR3, the DNA is TGTGCCAGCAGCGAAGGACAAACTCTGTACGAGCAGTACTTC. It codes for CASSEGQTLYEQYF.

The table lists this clone with many counts. In nucleotides, the CDR3 is TGTGCCAGCACTTGGCTAGCGGGGCAAGAGACCCAGTACTTC. Residues: CASTWLAGQETQYF. V gene TRBV2 combines with J gene TRBJ2-5, with 9 bases matching TRBD2. The CDR3 is 14 residues long. J was trimmed by 2 bases and V by 7 bases; bases with no gene match: 5. The germline gives CDR1 SNHLY, CDR2 FYNNEI.

At least ten counts were recorded for this clone. V and J are TRBV5-1 and TRBJ1-1; TRBD1 matches 8 bases. The CDR3 has 15 amino acids. The V and J ends lost 4 bases and 1 base, in that order; junction bases with no gene match: 6. Germline CDR1 is SGHRS and CDR2 is YFSETQ. The CDR3 bases are TGCGCCAGCAGCCAACTGGGGACAGGGAACACTGAAGCTTTCTTT. As protein: CASSQLGTGNTEAFF.

In this sample, this clone turned up many times. The J gene is TRBJ2-5, the V gene TRBV13; a possible D gene is TRBD2 (5 bases). Trimming pared 8 bases from V and 2 bases from J, leaving 9 bases between. The CDR3 is 12 residues long. CDR1 is PRHDT, CDR2 FYEKMQ, per germline (reference sequence). CDR3 bases: TGTGCCAGCTCCCGCGGGCAAGAGACCCAGTACTTC. Its translation: CASSRGQETQYF. Based on the CDR3 plus reference TRBV13 and TRBJ2-5, the full variable domain is AAGVIQSPRHLIKEKRETATLKCYPIPRHDTVYWYQQGPGQDPQFLISFYEKMQSDKGSIPDRFSAQQFSDYHSELNMSSLELGDSALYFCASSRGQETQYFGPGTRLLVL.

This clone occurred a few times. The V gene is TRBV12-3 or TRBV12-4, the J gene TRBJ1-5, with 8 bases that match TRBD1. The CDR3 loop spans 15 amino acids. Trimming removed 6 bases from V and 6 bases from J; junction bases left unmatched: 10. As DNA, the CDR3 is TGTGCCAGCAGCCCCGGACAGGGTGGTTTTCAGCCCCAGCATTTT. This sequence encodes CASSPGQGGFQPQHF.

In its sample, this clone was seen many times. The chain combines TRBV6-5 with TRBJ2-1, with D perhaps TRBD1 (6 bases). Trimming stripped 6 bases from V and 2 bases from J, with 14 bases between. Looked up from germline, CDR1 is MNHEY and CDR2 is SVGAGI. This CDR3 has 15 amino acids. CDR3: CASSLGRGPYNEQFF. DNA for the CDR3: TGTGCCAGCAGCCTGGGCAGGGGACCCTACAATGAGCAGTTCTTC.

In this sample, this clone turned up many times. The chain is built from TRBV5-6 and TRBJ1-1; D is uncertain. Trimming cost V 5 bases and J 1 base, with 15 bases left between them. Germline V gene lookup returns CDR1 SGHDT and CDR2 YYEEEE. CDR3 length: 15 amino acids. For the CDR3, the DNA is TGTGCCAGCAGTGGACCGGGGAATACGAACACTGAAGCTTTCTTT. Amino acid sequence: CASSGPGNTNTEAFF.

This clone showed up just a few times. The chain carries TRBV29-1 and TRBJ2-5; D is possibly TRBD1 (5 bases). V lost 2 bases and J lost 1, with 8 bases in between. Germline V lookup: CDR1 SQVTM, CDR2 ANQGSEA. This CDR3 has 13 amino acids. The CDR3 loop reads CSVELDTQETQYF. The CDR3 nucleotides are TGCAGCGTTGAACTGGACACCCAAGAGACCCAGTACTTC. Using reference TRBV29-1 and TRBJ2-5 for the parts outside the CDR3, the full variable domain is SAVISQKPSRDICQRGTSLTIQCQVDSQVTMMFWYRQQPGQSLTLIATANQGSEATYESGFVIDKFPISRPNLTFSTLTVSNMSPEDSSIYLCSVELDTQETQYFGPGTRLLVL.

There are a few counts of this clone. This chain links TRBV9 with TRBJ1-1; maybe TRBD1 (6 bases). Germline-derived CDR1 and CDR2 are SGDLS and YYNGEE. The CDR3 spans 15 residues. V was clipped by 4 bases and J by 0 bases, with 13 bases between them. The CDR3 is CASSPRGGLNTEAFF. As DNA, the CDR3 is TGTGCCAGCAGCCCACGGGGGGGGCTGAACACTGAAGCTTTCTTT.